The 25 T cell receptor beta chains presented below share a single source sample, sequenced in a study of blood T cell repertoires in COVID-19 (dated by TCRdb to about 2020). Preparation of the library involved the immunoSEQ multiplex PCR assay. TCRdb took this table from immuneACCESS and kept in-frame rearrangements with V and J called. Such tables lack part of the clones; where checked against another copy, unresolved V genes explain under half of the gap, and the rest is unexplained. The sample includes about 140,000 clones, with 81% observed a single time. The ten top clones hold approximately 8.2% of the sample. Sequenced: peripheral blood. The source is a human donor in a cohort sampled during active COVID-19.

The gene calls are TRBV5-5 and TRBJ2-6; unclear D gene. V shed 2 bases and J shed 1 base, with 16 bases lying between them. CDR1 is SGHKS, CDR2 YYEKEE, per germline (reference sequence). The CDR3 spans 18 residues. In DNA form, the CDR3 reads TGTGCCAGCAGCTTCACCATAACGGGTCGGTCTGGGGCCAACGTCCTGACTTTC. This codes for CASSFTITGRSGANVLTF. The complete variable domain, with remaining parts taken from reference TRBV5-5 and TRBJ2-6, reads DAGVTQSPTHLIKTRGQQVTLRCSPISGHKSVSWYQQVLGQGPQFIFQYYEKEERGRGNFPDRFSARQFPNYSSELNVNALLLGDSALYLCASSFTITGRSGANVLTFGAGSRLTVL.

The V and J genes are TRBV2 and TRBJ1-4; D possibly corresponds to TRBD1 (5 bases). The CDR3 loop spans 14 amino acids. Trimming took 6 bases from V and 7 from J, leaving 15 bases between them. The germline V gene has CDR1 SNHLY and CDR2 FYNNEI. CDR3 DNA sequence: TGTGCCAGCAGCAGGGACTCCTTGGGTGAAAAACTGTTTTTT. Translating it yields CASSRDSLGEKLFF.

This chain uses TRBV9 with TRBJ2-7, with TRBD2 identical over 11 bases. Germline CDR1 and CDR2: SGDLS and YYNGEE. The junction had 6 bases not matched to a gene; V was cut back by 3 bases and J by 1 base. The CDR3 contains 16 residues. CDR3 amino acids: CASSDGTSGPSYEQYF. CDR3 nucleotide sequence: TGTGCCAGCAGCGATGGGACTAGCGGTCCTTCCTACGAGCAGTACTTC.

The rearrangement joins TRBV28 to TRBJ2-5; 10 positions agree with TRBD1. This CDR3 is 14 amino acids long. Germline V gene sequence: CDR1 MDHEN, CDR2 SYDVKM. V lost 2 bases, J lost 5 bases, and 2 bases stayed unmatched. The CDR3 protein is CASSLRQGAETQYF. The CDR3 region has the DNA TGTGCCAGCAGTTTACGACAGGGGGCGGAGACCCAGTACTTC.

This chain connects TRBV7-2 to TRBJ2-7, with 8 bases matching TRBD2. This CDR3 has 13 amino acids. Germline CDR1 SGHTA, CDR2 FQGNSA. The V and J ends lost 5 bases and 3 bases, in that order; junction bases with no gene match: 3. The CDR3 bases are TGTGCCAGCAGCACCGGGACTAGCTACGAGCAGTACTTC. It specifies CASSTGTSYEQYF.

This clone occurred a few times. Here the CDR3 DNA reads TGTGCCAGCAGTTACGCCACAGGGGGAGGTCAGCCCCAGCATTTT. It encodes CASSYATGGGQPQHF. The V gene is TRBV6-5, the J gene TRBJ1-5; TRBD1 agrees at 8 bases. V lost 2 bases and J lost 6; bases outside the gene matches: 6. CDR3 length: 15 residues. Germline values: CDR1 MNHEY, CDR2 SVGAGI.

The chain recombines TRBV25-1 with TRBJ2-7; D not resolved. CDR3 length equals 12 residues. V was shortened by 4 bases and J by 0 bases, with 4 bases between the two germline ends. The germline V gene has CDR1 MGHDK and CDR2 SYGVNS. CDR3 residues: CASSGSSYEQYF. CDR3 DNA sequence: TGTGCCAGCAGTGGCAGCTCCTACGAGCAGTACTTC.

The count of this clone is one. The chain joins TRBV10-2 to TRBJ2-3; D gene ambiguous. Germline V gene lookup returns CDR1 WSHSY and CDR2 SAAADI. V lost 7 bases and J 6 bases, leaving 14 bases between the germline ends. The CDR3 totals 13 residues. The CDR3 sequence is CASMSPPSDTQYF. The CDR3, as DNA: TGCGCCAGCATGAGTCCTCCTTCGGATACGCAGTATTTT.

This chain links TRBV7-2 with TRBJ1-3; 7 bases line up with TRBD1. This CDR3 comprises 15 residues. Germline-derived CDR1 and CDR2 are SGHTA and FQGNSA. The V gene end was trimmed by 4 bases and the J gene end by 4 bases; junction bases not matched to a gene: 7. CDR3 loop: CASSYDRVKGNTIYF. In nucleotides, the CDR3 is TGTGCCAGCAGCTACGACAGGGTGAAAGGAAACACCATATATTTT.

The chain's CDR3 is CASSWGQAGLYGYTF. The DNA of the CDR3 is TGTGCCAGCAGCTGGGGACAGGCAGGTCTCTATGGCTACACCTTC. This chain uses TRBV28 with TRBJ1-2; the match to TRBD1 covers 8 bases. The length of the CDR3 is 15 residues. The germline V gene has CDR1 MDHEN and CDR2 SYDVKM. The V and J ends lost 6 bases and 4 bases, in that order; junction bases with no gene match: 10.

This clone was seen only a few times. The CDR3 is CASSLAGRETQYF. The CDR3 nucleotides are TGTGCCAGCAGTTTGGCAGGGAGGGAGACCCAGTACTTC. The chain carries TRBV27 and TRBJ2-5, with D perhaps matching TRBD2 (6 bases). Trimming removed 3 bases from V and 5 bases from J, with 10 bases in between. CDR1 MNHEY and CDR2 SMNVEV come from the germline V gene (reference sequence). The CDR3 has 13 residues.

This sequence joins TRBV11-2 and TRBJ2-3; possibly TRBD2 for D (6 bases). V was pared by 2 bases and J by 2 bases, with 14 bases between. Germline CDR1 SGHAT, CDR2 FQNNGV. There are 16 residues in the CDR3. CDR3 residues: CASSLRPAGNTDTQYF. The CDR3 DNA follows: TGTGCCAGCAGCTTAAGGCCAGCGGGCAACACAGATACGCAGTATTTT.

This chain uses TRBV28 with TRBJ2-1, with TRBD1 identical over 8 bases. The CDR3 spans 14 residues. Losses at the gene ends were 5 bases for V and 13 bases for J; bases not matched to a gene: 13. Germline V gives CDR1 MDHEN, CDR2 SYDVKM. As DNA, the CDR3 is TGTGCCAGCAGTCCCCAATCAACCGGGACAGGTCAGTTCTTC. Its protein product is CASSPQSTGTGQFF.

The chain combines TRBV3-1 (or the pseudogene TRBV3-2) with TRBJ2-7; D is possibly TRBD2 (5 bases). V dropped 0 bases and J dropped 5 bases, with 11 bases sitting between them. Germline CDR1 reads LGHDT; CDR2 reads YNNKEL (reference sequence). The CDR3 is 14 amino acids. CDR3 nucleotides: TGTGCCAGCAGCCAAGATCCTAGCTTCGACGAGCAGTACTTC. This codes for CASSQDPSFDEQYF.

The chain joins TRBV19 to TRBJ1-1; D not resolved. The CDR3 is 17 amino acids. The ends were cut back, 6 bases at V and 6 bases at J, with 26 bases in the middle. The germline gives CDR1 LNHDA, CDR2 SQIVND (reference sequence). As DNA, the CDR3 is TGTGCCAGTAGAAAGAGACATTCTAAGGTAGATTCCGCTGAAGCTTTCTTT. It codes for CASRKRHSKVDSAEAFF. Filled out from reference TRBV19 and TRBJ1-1, the complete variable domain reads DGGITQSPKYLFRKEGQNVTLSCEQNLNHDAMYWYRQDPGQGLRLIYYSQIVNDFQKGDIAEGYSVSREKKESFPLTVTSAQKNPTAFYLCASRKRHSKVDSAEAFFGQGTRLTVV.

This chain uses TRBV19 with TRBJ2-3; D ambiguous. Trimming removed 1 base from V and 2 bases from J, with 16 bases in between. The CDR3 is 17 amino acids. CDR1 and CDR2 (germline): LNHDA, SQIVND (reference sequence). In DNA form, the CDR3 reads TGTGCCAGTAGTATAGCCGTCCAAGCGCCCTACACAGATACGCAGTATTTT. It specifies CASSIAVQAPYTDTQYF.

The chain joins TRBV11-2 to TRBJ2-5; 12 positions agree with TRBD2. CDR3 length equals 17 residues. Germline V gives CDR1 SGHAT, CDR2 FQNNGV. With 5 bases clipped from V and 5 bases from J, the junction kept 12 bases outside the gene matches. CDR3 loop: CASSPRASGRVVETQYF. CDR3 in DNA: TGTGCCAGCAGCCCCCGGGCTAGCGGGAGGGTGGTGGAGACCCAGTACTTC.

This chain connects TRBV10-2 to TRBJ2-7, with D tentatively TRBD2 (5 bases). Trimming removed 0 bases from V and 2 bases from J, with 14 bases in between. This CDR3 contains 16 residues. The V gene's germline CDR1 is WSHSY and CDR2 SAAADI. CDR3 region: CASSESMGAYAYEQYF. The CDR3 DNA sequence: TGCGCCAGCAGTGAGTCCATGGGAGCTTATGCCTACGAGCAGTACTTC.

The V and J genes are TRBV6-5 and TRBJ2-7; TRBD2 matches 8 bases. The CDR3 is 14 amino acids. With V trimmed by 6 bases and J by 0 bases, 4 bases remained unmatched. The germline V gene has CDR1 MNHEY and CDR2 SVGAGI. In DNA form, the CDR3 reads TGTGCCAGCAGGGGACTAGTCTACTCCTACGAGCAGTACTTC. This gives the protein CASRGLVYSYEQYF.

This chain links TRBV29-1 with TRBJ2-7, with TRBD2 matching over 8 bases. The trim removed 0 bases at V and 2 bases at J, leaving 9 bases unmatched. CDR3 length: 16 amino acids. The V gene's germline CDR1 is SQVTM and CDR2 ANQGSEA. The CDR3 loop is CSVEDRAGDRPYEQYF. Here the CDR3 DNA reads TGCAGCGTTGAAGATCGAGCGGGAGATCGCCCCTACGAGCAGTACTTC.

The V and J genes are TRBV19 and TRBJ1-5; 7 bases are shared with TRBD1. This CDR3 has 18 residues. The germline V gene encodes CDR1 LNHDA and CDR2 SQIVND (reference sequence). Trimming cost V 1 base and J 6 bases; bases outside gene matches: 15. The CDR3 spells CASSIVRTQQGPVQPQHF. As DNA, the CDR3 is TGTGCCAGTAGTATAGTACGAACCCAACAGGGGCCCGTTCAGCCCCAGCATTTT. The whole variable domain, filled in from reference TRBV19 and TRBJ1-5, reads DGGITQSPKYLFRKEGQNVTLSCEQNLNHDAMYWYRQDPGQGLRLIYYSQIVNDFQKGDIAEGYSVSREKKESFPLTVTSAQKNPTAFYLCASSIVRTQQGPVQPQHFGDGTRLSIL.

This clone came up once. CDR3 sequence (DNA): TGTGCCAGCAGCGCGGACAGGGCGCCCCACGCCCAGTACTTC. Its protein product is CASSADRAPHAQYF. V gene TRBV2 combines with J gene TRBJ2-5; 8 positions match TRBD1. The J segment lost 9 bases and the V segment lost 6 bases, leaving 12 bases of the junction unmatched. In germline, CDR1 is SNHLY, CDR2 FYNNEI. CDR3 length: 14 residues.

The genes are TRBV4-2 and TRBJ2-5, with TRBD2 as a possible D gene (6 bases). Between the trimmed V and J ends, which lost 0 bases and 1 base, there was a span of 9 bases. This CDR3 region has 15 residues. CDR1 is LGHNA and CDR2 is YNFKEQ in the germline V gene. The CDR3 protein is CASSQEGGTQETQYF. Here the CDR3 DNA reads TGTGCCAGCAGCCAAGAGGGGGGAACCCAAGAGACCCAGTACTTC.

V usage is TRBV2 and J usage is TRBJ1-1; possibly TRBD1 for D (5 bases). The CDR3 covers 14 residues. Germline V lookup: CDR1 SNHLY, CDR2 FYNNEI. Trimming stripped 5 bases from V and 0 bases from J, with 10 bases between. The CDR3 region is CASSLGHLNTEAFF. CDR3 in DNA: TGTGCCAGCAGTCTTGGACACCTGAACACTGAAGCTTTCTTT.

V usage is TRBV19 and J usage is TRBJ2-3; tentatively, D is TRBD1 (5 bases). CDR3 length equals 14 residues. Germline V lookup: CDR1 LNHDA, CDR2 SQIVND (reference sequence). Trimming cost V 4 bases and J 0 bases, with 8 bases left between them. CDR3 region: CASSNQGSTDTQYF. The CDR3 DNA is TGTGCCAGTAGTAACCAGGGTAGCACAGATACGCAGTATTTT.